This T cell receptor beta chain was observed in a study of Graves' ophthalmopathy and Graves' hyperthyroidism. Looking at the study overall: Peripheral blood was gathered at the point of initial diagnosis, before any treatment started.

Study outcomes and limitations: The blood repertoire also included most expanded thyroid clonotypes above 0.001 frequency.

This clonotype was detected ten times or more. The antigen is undetermined. Beta-chain TCR CDR3 regions were amplified from RNA transcripts. HTBI-primed first-round RT-PCR preceded second-round multiplex PCR. TCRdb re-called the multiplex PCR reads through MiXCR, storing one row per CDR3 protein. The sample has approximately 210,000 distinct CDR3 sequences; 20% to 25% are singletons. V gave up 5 bases and J gave up 7 bases; unmatched junction bases: 9. Germline lookup yields CDR1 MDHEN and CDR2 SYDVKM. The CDR3 spans 14 residues. The J gene is TRBJ1-2, the V gene TRBV28; 8 bases are shared with TRBD1. This receptor was taken from a woman aged 45 to 65 with Graves' ophthalmopathy. The sequencing input was peripheral blood. The chain's CDR3 is CASSKMDRVGGYTF. Written as DNA, the CDR3 is TGTGCCAGCAGTAAAATGGACAGGGTGGGTGGCTACACCTTC.